This T cell receptor (beta chain) came from a study of neurological immune-mediated disorders. Notes on the study in general: The absence of shared CDR3 amino acid sequences among expanded clones across subjects suggests private repertoires in all groups.

The study built unsorted libraries from 2 million PBMCs kept at -80 C. Synthesis of cDNA used 5'RACE (with 10-nucleotide random UMIs). TCRdb passed the 5' RACE reads through MiXCR, listing each CDR3 protein once. The profile shows more than 30,000 distinct CDR3 sequences, approximately 4.5% of them singletons. In this sample, this clonotype turned up many times. Its antigen remains unidentified. Sequences were obtained from PBMCs. The origin of this receptor is a young man in good health.

This chain's CDR3 is CSARPEWMNTEAFF. Here the CDR3 DNA reads TGCAGTGCTAGGCCAGAGTGGATGAACACTGAAGCTTTCTTT. The chain employs TRBV20-1 and TRBJ1-1; unclear D gene. CDR3 length equals 14 residues. Germline CDR1 and CDR2: DFQATT and SNEGSKA (reference sequence). The V and J ends lost 3 bases and 0 bases respectively, with 11 bases between them.